These 14 T cell receptor beta chains were sequenced from one sample in a study of T cell repertoires in cytomegalovirus infection. Their antigen targets remain unknown. TCRdb ran MiXCR on the reads and lists one entry per CDR3 protein. The table includes about 340,000 distinct CDR3 sequences, 25% to 35% detected once. Sequenced here: cultured PBMCs, sampled from culture after CMV antigen stimulation. These receptors were collected from a human donor in good health (CMV status not recorded). Some clones in this sample may be carry-over from other donors' samples.

The CDR3 sequence: CASSLGQITNQPQHF. For the CDR3, the DNA is TGTGCCAGCAGCTTAGGACAGATTACCAATCAGCCCCAGCATTTT. V gene TRBV7-9 combines with J gene TRBJ1-5, with a tentative D call TRBD1 (5 bases). CDR3 length: 15 residues. Trimming stripped 1 base from V and 3 bases from J, with 10 bases between. CDR1 is SEHNR and CDR2 is FQNEAQ in the germline V gene (reference sequence).

This clonotype was detected only once. The rearrangement joins TRBV4-1 to TRBJ2-1; 7 bases map to TRBD1. The CDR3 is 18 amino acids. Unmatched junction bases numbered 15, after V lost 2 bases and J lost 5 bases. Germline V gene lookup returns CDR1 MGHRA and CDR2 YSYEKL. CDR3 protein: CASSQKPGGPTLHNEQFF. The CDR3 coding sequence is TGCGCCAGCAGCCAAAAACCAGGGGGTCCCACGCTCCACAATGAGCAGTTCTTC.

The chain uses TRBV28 and TRBJ2-3; D is perhaps TRBD1 (6 bases). CDR3 length: 15 amino acids. In germline, CDR1 is MDHEN, CDR2 SYDVKM. Trimming cost V 2 bases and J 4 bases, with 13 bases left between them. The CDR3 coding sequence is TGTGCCAGCAGTTTACTAGCTGAGGGGGCAGATACGCAGTATTTT. This gives the protein CASSLLAEGADTQYF. The full variable domain, completed using reference TRBV28 and TRBJ2-3, is DVKVTQSSRYLVKRTGEKVFLECVQDMDHENMFWYRQDPGLGLRLIYFSYDVKMKEKGDIPEGYSVSREKKERFSLILESASTNQTSMYLCASSLLAEGADTQYFGPGTRLTVL.

This clonotype was seen more than once but under ten times. The chain couples TRBV7-2 to TRBJ1-1; D ambiguous. CDR3 length equals 15 residues. CDR1 and CDR2 (germline): SGHTA, FQGNSA. V was trimmed by 5 bases and J by 3 bases, leaving 16 bases between them. This chain's CDR3 is CASSPRAAGDTEAFF. The CDR3 DNA reads as TGTGCCAGCAGCCCTAGGGCGGCGGGTGACACTGAAGCTTTCTTT.

The chain links TRBV24-1 to TRBJ1-1, with D tentatively TRBD1 (6 bases). In germline, CDR1 is KGHDR, CDR2 SFDVKD. The CDR3 length is 13 residues. Trimming cost V 6 bases and J 1 base, with 8 bases left between them. The CDR3 coding sequence is TGTGCCACCAGTCAGGGGTCGAACACTGAAGCTTTCTTT. Its protein is CATSQGSNTEAFF.

As for this clonotype: One junction end disagrees with the germline gene, perhaps due to a read error. The rearrangement joins TRBV7-7 to TRBJ2-1, with D maybe TRBD2 (6 bases). The length of the CDR3 is 14 residues. Germline V gene lookup returns CDR1 SSHAT and CDR2 FNYEAQ (reference sequence). The CDR3 coding sequence is TGTGCTAGCAGCCTCAGACTAGGAGCGGAGGAGCAGTTCTTC. This encodes CASSLRLGAEEQFF.

This clonotype has at least ten counts. The chain has TRBV7-9 and TRBJ2-3; D is perhaps TRBD2 (5 bases). The ends were cut back, 3 bases at V and 5 bases at J, with 12 bases in the middle. Germline CDR1 is SEHNR and CDR2 is FQNEAQ (reference sequence). CDR3 length equals 14 residues. CDR3 sequence (DNA): TGTGCCAGCAGCTTTGGCAGAGAGGGAGATACGCAGTATTTT. Amino acid sequence: CASSFGREGDTQYF.

This clonotype was seen at least ten times. This sequence joins TRBV7-6 and TRBJ2-7, with 12 bases that match TRBD1. Germline trimming cut 5 bases from V and 7 bases from J; bases unmatched to any gene: 9. The germline CDR1 and CDR2 sequences are SGHVS and FNYEAQ. The CDR3 sequence is 15 residues long. CDR3 loop: CASSPGTGGLQEQYF. CDR3 nucleotide sequence: TGTGCCAGCAGCCCAGGGACAGGGGGCTTACAAGAGCAGTACTTC.

The chain joins TRBV28 to TRBJ2-1; 7 nucleotides agree with TRBD1. CDR3 length: 16 residues. CDR1 is MDHEN, CDR2 SYDVKM, per germline. The J segment lost 1 base and the V segment lost 1 base, leaving 4 bases of the junction unmatched. CDR3 sequence reads: CASSLSRGPSYNEQFF. In DNA form, the CDR3 reads TGTGCCAGCAGTTTATCGAGGGGGCCGTCCTACAATGAGCAGTTCTTC.

The chain links TRBV12-3 or TRBV12-4 to TRBJ2-3, with 9 bases that match TRBD1. This CDR3 has 15 residues. Trimming removed 4 bases from V and 3 bases from J; junction bases left unmatched: 5. CDR3 coding DNA: TGTGCCAGCAGTTCTTGGGACAGGGAAACAGATACGCAGTATTTT. This gives the protein CASSSWDRETDTQYF.

This rearrangement joins TRBV4-2 to TRBJ2-5, with 9 positions matching TRBD2. The CDR3 extends over 18 amino acids. V dropped 1 base and J dropped 1; count of bases not matched to a gene: 10. Germline values: CDR1 LGHNA, CDR2 YNFKEQ. The CDR3 nucleotides are TGTGCCAGCAGCCAAGGGTGGGAAATAGCGGGAGCCCAAGAGACCCAGTACTTC. Its protein is CASSQGWEIAGAQETQYF.

V is TRBV4-2 and J is TRBJ2-1; 7 bases line up with TRBD2. There are 16 residues in the CDR3. Germline CDR1 is LGHNA and CDR2 is YNFKEQ. J lost 3 bases, V lost 0 bases, and 5 bases had no gene match. The CDR3 here is CASSQDRAGSYNEQFF. The CDR3 region has the DNA TGTGCCAGCAGCCAAGATCGAGCGGGAAGCTACAATGAGCAGTTCTTC.

This clonotype appeared a few times. This chain connects TRBV7-2 to TRBJ1-6, with 7 bases fitting TRBD1. This CDR3 is 16 amino acids long. Trimming removed 4 bases from V and 7 bases from J; junction bases left unmatched: 10. Per the germline V gene, CDR1 is SGHTA and CDR2 is FQGNSA. The CDR3 loop is CASSSKRQGDNSPLHF. Written as DNA, the CDR3 is TGTGCCAGCAGCTCCAAGCGACAGGGTGACAATTCACCCCTCCACTTT.

The chain uses TRBV29-1 and TRBJ1-1; TRBD1 aligns across 7 bases. The CDR3 totals 13 residues. Germline V gene data show CDR1 as SQVTM and CDR2 as ANQGSEA. After removal of 3 bases from V and 4 bases from J, the junction contained 5 bases not matched to a gene. CDR3 sequence reads: CSVDGGGVTEAFF. CDR3 DNA sequence: TGCAGCGTTGATGGAGGGGGCGTCACTGAAGCTTTCTTT.